Shown below are 9 T cell receptor beta chains from a single sample sequenced in a study of T cell repertoires in cytomegalovirus infection. TCRdb re-derived calls from the reads in MiXCR, one entry per CDR3 protein. Of approximately 500,000 distinct CDR3 sequences listed, more than 15% were seen once; the top ten hold about 24%. The sequenced material came from CD8+ T cells from PBMCs. These receptors were collected from a human donor in good health (CMV status not recorded). Some clones in this sample may be carry-over from other donors' samples.

In its sample, this clonotype was seen many times. The V gene is TRBV27, the J gene TRBJ1-6, with TRBD1 as a possible D gene (5 bases). The V gene's germline CDR1 is MNHEY and CDR2 SMNVEV (reference sequence). Trimming pared 2 bases from V and 5 bases from J, leaving 10 bases between. The CDR3 runs to 15 residues. The CDR3 region is CASSLGTYHNSPLHF. CDR3 DNA sequence: TGTGCCAGCAGTTTAGGGACGTATCATAATTCACCCCTCCACTTT.

Ten or more counts support this clonotype. The rearrangement uses TRBV7-8 and TRBJ2-3, with D hard to call. The CDR3 runs 17 residues. Germline V gene lookup returns CDR1 SGHVS and CDR2 FQNEAQ. Trimming left V 0 bases short and J 0 bases short, with 13 bases between. The CDR3 is CASSLALVGSSTDTQYF. The CDR3 DNA is TGTGCCAGCAGCTTAGCGCTTGTCGGGTCGAGCACAGATACGCAGTATTTT.

This clonotype occurred a few times. The chain uses TRBV28 and TRBJ2-5; D perhaps matches TRBD2 (6 bases). The ends were cut back, 6 bases at V and 3 bases at J, with 11 bases in the middle. The V gene's germline CDR1 is MDHEN and CDR2 SYDVKM. The CDR3 contains 13 residues. The CDR3 reads CASSLGEEETQYF. CDR3 sequence (DNA): TGTGCCAGCAGCCTTGGGGAGGAAGAGACCCAGTACTTC.

Many counts were recorded for this clonotype. This chain links TRBV6-1 with TRBJ2-5; D is ambiguous. The CDR3 runs to 16 residues. Trimming shortened V by 8 bases and J by 1 base, and 20 bases separated the two germline ends. CDR1 and CDR2 (germline): MNHNS, SASEGT. The CDR3 loop is CASSLGPNYAQETQYF. DNA for the CDR3: TGTGCCAGCTCGTTGGGCCCCAACTATGCCCAAGAGACCCAGTACTTC.

This clonotype was seen ten or more times. This chain links TRBV15 with TRBJ2-1; unclear D gene. CDR3 length: 15 residues. V lost 0 bases and J lost 0, with 6 bases in between. Germline-derived CDR1 and CDR2 are LNHNV and YYDKDF (reference sequence). The CDR3 sequence is CATSREWSSYNEQFF. DNA for the CDR3: TGTGCCACCAGCAGAGAGTGGAGCTCCTACAATGAGCAGTTCTTC. Full variable domain (remainder filled in from reference TRBV15 and TRBJ2-1): DAMVIQNPRYQVTQFGKPVTLSCSQTLNHNVMYWYQQKSSQAPKLLFHYYDKDFNNEADTPDNFQSRRPNTSFCFLDIRSPGLGDTAMYLCATSREWSSYNEQFFGPGTRLTVL.

This clonotype was picked up many times. The chain carries TRBV13 and TRBJ1-1; 9 bases are a match to TRBD1. Looked up from germline, CDR1 is PRHDT and CDR2 is FYEKMQ (reference sequence). Trimming removed 5 bases from V and 5 bases from J; junction bases left unmatched: 6. The CDR3 is 14 amino acids. The chain's CDR3 is CASSPGQGWTEAFF. CDR3 DNA: TGTGCCAGCAGCCCTGGACAGGGGTGGACTGAAGCTTTCTTT. Together with reference TRBV13 and TRBJ1-1, the CDR3 gives the full variable domain: AAGVIQSPRHLIKEKRETATLKCYPIPRHDTVYWYQQGPGQDPQFLISFYEKMQSDKGSIPDRFSAQQFSDYHSELNMSSLELGDSALYFCASSPGQGWTEAFFGQGTRLTVV.

The chain couples TRBV6-1 to TRBJ2-7; D is undetermined. Germline V gene sequence: CDR1 MNHNS, CDR2 SASEGT. With 1 base removed from V and 3 bases from J, the gap between germline ends came to 10 bases. This CDR3 contains 14 residues. The CDR3 DNA reads as TGTGCCAGCAGTGAAGTGCAACTCAACTACGAGCAGTACTTC. It encodes CASSEVQLNYEQYF.

The chain is built from TRBV5-1 and TRBJ2-1; D not resolved. Germline loops: CDR1 SGHRS, CDR2 YFSETQ. Trimming removed 2 bases from V and 4 bases from J, with 13 bases in between. CDR3 length: 15 residues. CDR3 sequence: CASSFGRPPYNEQFF. CDR3 in DNA: TGCGCCAGCAGCTTTGGCCGACCCCCTTACAATGAGCAGTTCTTC.

This clonotype occurred a few times. The rearrangement uses TRBV28 and TRBJ1-1; TRBD1 might be the D (6 bases). The CDR3 loop spans 13 amino acids. Germline-derived CDR1 and CDR2 are MDHEN and SYDVKM. V lost 7 bases, J lost 8 bases, and 17 bases lay in between. The DNA of the CDR3 is TGTGCCAGCACAGGGGTCCCAGGGGTAGAAGCTTTCTTT. Its translation is CASTGVPGVEAFF.